The clone carrying this TCR beta chain showed up just a few times. The entry originates in a study of T-cell reconstitution after alpha-beta-depleted transplantation in children. It was with unique molecular identifiers that the TCRbeta library was prepared. From the PCR reads, TCRdb called clonotypes with MiXCR, one entry per CDR3 protein. The data show some 400,000 distinct CDR3 sequences, around 21% seen once. Germline V gives CDR1 SGHVS, CDR2 FQNEAQ. The CDR3 has 14 residues. The V end lost 5 bases, the J end lost 4 bases, and 15 bases lay between the germline ends. This clonotype originated in a human donor who donated a stem cell graft to a child with acute myeloid leukemia. This sample comprised PBMCs from the stem cell graft donor, obtained from the stem cell graft. The chain has TRBV7-8 and TRBJ2-7, with a possible D match to TRBD2 (5 bases). DNA for the CDR3: TGTGCCAGCAGCCCCTGGGAGAGGAGGTACGAGCAGTACTTC. It encodes CASSPWERRYEQYF.